A selection of T cell receptor beta chains follows, all from one sample in a study of CD8 T cells in Susac syndrome. TCRdb re-analysed the immunoSEQ multiplex PCR reads in MiXCR, keeping a single row per CDR3 protein. The top ten hold less than 0.12% of the sample, which has roughly 200,000 distinct CDR3 sequences, over 85% seen once. Sequenced material: CD4+ T cells from PBMCs. The receptors were sampled from a human donor in good health. The CDR3 runs from the conserved cysteine through the conserved F or W. Fields, in order: J gene, D gene, clone size, V gene, CDR3 length, CDR3 DNA, CDR3 protein. A D gene is named only where the DNA matches it firmly. A row's size may be missing; if present it is once, few, many or a size class.

j_gene: TRBJ2-2
d_gene: TRBD2
abundance: -
v_gene: TRBV20-1
len: 14
CDR3nt: TGCAGTGCTAGGGGACTAGCGGGAGTCGGGGAGCTGTTTTTT
CDR3aa: CSARGLAGVGELFF

j_gene: TRBJ2-1
d_gene: -
abundance: -
v_gene: TRBV29-1
len: 14
CDR3nt: TGCAGCGTGAGGCCCGGCGGGACCTTCAATGAGCAGTTCTTC
CDR3aa: CSVRPGGTFNEQFF

j_gene: TRBJ2-1
d_gene: TRBD2
abundance: -
v_gene: TRBV29-1
len: 15
CDR3nt: TGCAGCGTCTCCGGGGGGCGGGAGGGTCTTAATGAGCAGTTCTTC
CDR3aa: CSVSGGREGLNEQFF

j_gene: TRBJ2-1
d_gene: TRBD2
abundance: -
v_gene: TRBV29-1
len: 15
CDR3nt: TGCAGCGTTTCGAGGACTAGCGGGCAGTACAATGAGCAGTTCTTC
CDR3aa: CSVSRTSGQYNEQFF

j_gene: TRBJ2-7
d_gene: -
abundance: once
v_gene: TRBV9
len: 14
CDR3nt: TGTGCCAGCAGCGTCCCGGGAGTGGAGGGCGAGCAGTACTTC
CDR3aa: CASSVPGVEGEQYF

j_gene: TRBJ1-5
d_gene: -
abundance: -
v_gene: TRBV20-1
len: 14
CDR3nt: TGCAGTGCACTTCAAGGGCTGACCGCTCAGCCCCAGCATTTT
CDR3aa: CSALQGLTAQPQHF

j_gene: TRBJ2-2
d_gene: -
abundance: -
v_gene: TRBV3-1
len: 15
CDR3nt: TGTGCCAGCAGCCAAGGGGTGGGGAACACCGGGGAGCTGTTTTTT
CDR3aa: CASSQGVGNTGELFF

j_gene: TRBJ1-5
d_gene: TRBD1
abundance: -
v_gene: TRBV28
len: 14
CDR3nt: TGTGCCAGCGGGACCCACAGGGGCGGAAAGCCCCAGCATTTT
CDR3aa: CASGTHRGGKPQHF

j_gene: TRBJ2-3
d_gene: -
abundance: -
v_gene: TRBV6-6
len: 13
CDR3nt: TGTGCCTGCAAGCCTGTAGGCACAGATACGCAGTATTTT
CDR3aa: CACKPVGTDTQYF

j_gene: TRBJ1-2
d_gene: -
abundance: few
v_gene: TRBV6-2/TRBV6-3
len: 13
CDR3nt: TGTGCCAGCAGTTCGGACGGCAACTATGGCTACACCTTC
CDR3aa: CASSSDGNYGYTF

j_gene: TRBJ2-1
d_gene: -
abundance: -
v_gene: TRBV12-3/TRBV12-4
len: 14
CDR3nt: TGTGCCAGCAGTTTAAGTCACAGCTCGGATGAGCAGTTCTTC
CDR3aa: CASSLSHSSDEQFF

j_gene: TRBJ2-1
d_gene: -
abundance: -
v_gene: TRBV20-1
len: 11
CDR3nt: TGCAGTGCTGTCCGGGTCAATGAGCAGTTCTTC
CDR3aa: CSAVRVNEQFF

j_gene: TRBJ2-7
d_gene: TRBD1
abundance: -
v_gene: TRBV29-1
len: 15
CDR3nt: TGCAGCGTTGAGACAATCCGGGACAGGGCTGGTGAGCAGTACTTC
CDR3aa: CSVETIRDRAGEQYF

j_gene: TRBJ2-1
d_gene: TRBD2
abundance: -
v_gene: TRBV9
len: 14
CDR3nt: TGTGCCAGCAGCCAGGGAGGGCTCTACAATGAGCAGTTCTTC
CDR3aa: CASSQGGLYNEQFF

j_gene: TRBJ2-1
d_gene: TRBD2
abundance: -
v_gene: TRBV24-1
len: 15
CDR3nt: TGTGCCACCAGTGATGGGGCGGGAGTAGACAATGAGCAGTTCTTC
CDR3aa: CATSDGAGVDNEQFF

j_gene: TRBJ2-5
d_gene: -
abundance: -
v_gene: TRBV15
len: 14
CDR3nt: TGTGCCACCAGCAGAGAGAAGCTTAGGAAGACCCAGTACTTC
CDR3aa: CATSREKLRKTQYF

j_gene: TRBJ2-7
d_gene: -
abundance: -
v_gene: TRBV24-1
len: 16
CDR3nt: TGTGCCACCAGTGACCCCCACAGGGTTCACTCCTACGAGCAGTACTTC
CDR3aa: CATSDPHRVHSYEQYF

j_gene: TRBJ2-1
d_gene: TRBD2
abundance: -
v_gene: TRBV2
len: 16
CDR3nt: TGTGCCAGCAGTGTTGATAGCGGGAGCTCCTACAATGAGCAGTTCTTC
CDR3aa: CASSVDSGSSYNEQFF

j_gene: TRBJ2-7
d_gene: -
abundance: -
v_gene: TRBV25-1
len: 15
CDR3nt: TGTGCCAGCAGTGAATCGGGCAGGGGCATCTACGAGCAGTACTTC
CDR3aa: CASSESGRGIYEQYF

j_gene: TRBJ2-1
d_gene: -
abundance: -
v_gene: TRBV24-1
len: 15
CDR3nt: TGTGCCACCAGTTATGCGGGACTGTCCTACAATGAGCAGTTCTTC
CDR3aa: CATSYAGLSYNEQFF

j_gene: TRBJ2-5
d_gene: -
abundance: few
v_gene: TRBV6-6
len: 11
CDR3nt: TGTGCCAGCAGTTACATCGAGACCCAGTACTTC
CDR3aa: CASSYIETQYF

j_gene: TRBJ2-7
d_gene: -
abundance: -
v_gene: TRBV18
len: 13
CDR3nt: TGTGCCAGCTCACCACAGGGGGGCCACGAGCAGTACTTC
CDR3aa: CASSPQGGHEQYF

j_gene: TRBJ2-1
d_gene: TRBD2
abundance: -
v_gene: TRBV2
len: 14
CDR3nt: TGTGCCAGTCGACTAGCGGGAGCCTACAATGAGCAGTTCTTC
CDR3aa: CASRLAGAYNEQFF

j_gene: TRBJ1-2
d_gene: -
abundance: -
v_gene: TRBV9
len: 13
CDR3nt: TGTGCCAGCAGCGTAGCAGTAGGGACTGGCTACACCTTC
CDR3aa: CASSVAVGTGYTF

j_gene: TRBJ1-5
d_gene: TRBD1
abundance: -
v_gene: TRBV20-1
len: 16
CDR3nt: TGCAGTGCCCAGGGGGCTCGTGGTTATGGTGATCAGCCCCAGCATTTT
CDR3aa: CSAQGARGYGDQPQHF

j_gene: TRBJ1-2
d_gene: -
abundance: -
v_gene: TRBV27
len: 13
CDR3nt: TGTGCCAGCAGTTTAAGAATAGCGGGGGGCTACACCTTC
CDR3aa: CASSLRIAGGYTF

j_gene: TRBJ2-1
d_gene: TRBD2
abundance: -
v_gene: TRBV29-1
len: 16
CDR3nt: TGCAGCTTCACGGGACTAGCGGGAGTTGGGGTCAATGAGCAGTTCTTC
CDR3aa: CSFTGLAGVGVNEQFF

j_gene: TRBJ2-5
d_gene: -
abundance: -
v_gene: TRBV28
len: 14
CDR3nt: TGTGCCAGCAGTTCTGTCGGCCTGGGAGAGACCCAGTACTTC
CDR3aa: CASSSVGLGETQYF

j_gene: TRBJ2-3
d_gene: -
abundance: -
v_gene: TRBV14
len: 14
CDR3nt: TGTGCCAGCAGCCAGCCCTCCCCTACCGATACGCAGTATTTT
CDR3aa: CASSQPSPTDTQYF

j_gene: TRBJ2-5
d_gene: -
abundance: once
v_gene: TRBV29-1
len: 12
CDR3nt: TGCAGCGTTGACCCAGGGGAAGAGACCCAGTACTTC
CDR3aa: CSVDPGEETQYF

j_gene: TRBJ2-1
d_gene: TRBD1
abundance: -
v_gene: TRBV12-3/TRBV12-4
len: 17
CDR3nt: TGTGCCAGCAGTCCGAGGACAGGGGGGATCTCCTACAATGAGCAGTTCTTC
CDR3aa: CASSPRTGGISYNEQFF

j_gene: TRBJ2-7
d_gene: -
abundance: -
v_gene: TRBV29-1
len: 14
CDR3nt: TGCAGCGTTGAAGATAGGGTGCGTGGGTACGAGCAGTACTTC
CDR3aa: CSVEDRVRGYEQYF